This T cell receptor beta chain stems from a study of blood T cell repertoires in COVID-19. Study context: Samples of COVID-19 (acute and convalescent) were obtained from the United States, Italy and Spain. Sources were T cells, B-cell-depleted T cells, or PBMCs; the material itself was cDNA or gDNA.

Assignments of participants to cohorts depended upon their own reported clinical history. V shed 4 bases and J shed 1 base, with 10 bases lying between them. The CDR3 contains 14 residues. Germline loops: CDR1 ENHRY, CDR2 SYGVKD. Under the authors' procedure: Scientists estimated how many nucleated cells there were by amplifying reference gene primers. TCRdb's copy holds only in-frame clones and misses some; the assay was immunoSEQ multiplex PCR. V and J calls and clone size are given by that table; D and trimming were obtained from the DNA. The sample gives some 170,000 clones, 75% to 90% of which show up once; 5% to 7.5% is in the top ten.

The sequence was collected from a man between 40 and 49 years old who had recovered from COVID-19. Specimen: PBMCs or T cells enriched from blood (not recorded which). This sequence joins TRBV10-3 and TRBJ2-5; a weak D match, TRBD2 (5 bases). CDR3 residues: CAISGGSGQETQYF. The CDR3 DNA is TGTGCCATCAGTGGCGGGTCAGGCCAAGAGACCCAGTACTTC.